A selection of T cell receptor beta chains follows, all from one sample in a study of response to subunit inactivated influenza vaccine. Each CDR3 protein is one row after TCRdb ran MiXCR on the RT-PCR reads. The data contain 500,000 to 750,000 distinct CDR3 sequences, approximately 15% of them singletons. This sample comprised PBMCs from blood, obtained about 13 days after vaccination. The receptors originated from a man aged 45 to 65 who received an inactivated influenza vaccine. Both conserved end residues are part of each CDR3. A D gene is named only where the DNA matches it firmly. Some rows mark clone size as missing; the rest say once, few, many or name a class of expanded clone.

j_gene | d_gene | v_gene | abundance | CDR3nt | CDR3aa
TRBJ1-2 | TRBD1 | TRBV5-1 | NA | TGCGCCAGCAGCTTGTCGACAGGGGCTGGCTACACCTTC | CASSLSTGAGYTF
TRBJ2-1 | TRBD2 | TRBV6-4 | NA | TGTGCCAGCAGCATAGAACTAGCGGGAGGGCCTAATGAGCAGTTCTTC | CASSIELAGGPNEQFF
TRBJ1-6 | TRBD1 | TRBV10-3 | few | TGTGCCATCAGTGACCTCCTGACAGGGGATCATTCACCCCTCCACTTT | CAISDLLTGDHSPLHF
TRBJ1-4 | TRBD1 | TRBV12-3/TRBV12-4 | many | TGTGCCAGCAGTTTAGGGGACAGGGATAATGAAAAACTGTTTTTT | CASSLGDRDNEKLFF
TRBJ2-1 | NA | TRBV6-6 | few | TGTGCCAGCCGTGACGAAACCTACAATGAGCAGTTCTTC | CASRDETYNEQFF
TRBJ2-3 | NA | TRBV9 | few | TGTGCCAGCACGAACGGCCCGTCTAGCACAGATACGCAGTATTTT | CASTNGPSSTDTQYF
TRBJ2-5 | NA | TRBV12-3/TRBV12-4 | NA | TGTGCCAGCAGCTCCGCGGGGAGCCAAGAGACCCAGTACTTC | CASSSAGSQETQYF
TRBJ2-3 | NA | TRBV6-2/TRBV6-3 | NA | TGTGCCAGCAGAGATACTCAACAGGGTGATACGCAGTATTTT | CASRDTQQGDTQYF
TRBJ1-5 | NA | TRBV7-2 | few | TGTGCCAGCAGCATAGACAACCGCCCCAATCAGCCCCAGCATTTT | CASSIDNRPNQPQHF
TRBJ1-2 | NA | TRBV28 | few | TGTGCCAGCAGCAAATTGGGGGGTGGCTACACCTTC | CASSKLGGGYTF
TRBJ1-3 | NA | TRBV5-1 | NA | TGCGCCAGCAGCTTGACAAGCTCTGGAAACACCATATATTTT | CASSLTSSGNTIYF
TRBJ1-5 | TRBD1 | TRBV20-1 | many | TGCAGTGCCAATGAGGGGGCCAATCAGCCCCAGCATTTT | CSANEGANQPQHF
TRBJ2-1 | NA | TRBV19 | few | TGTGCCAGTAGTATTCAACGGGGGAAGGTTTACAATGAGCAGTTCTTC | CASSIQRGKVYNEQFF
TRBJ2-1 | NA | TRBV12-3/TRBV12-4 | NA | TGTGCCAGCACCCCCGGGGGGTGGGGGGCGAAGCAGTTCTTC | CASTPGGWGAKQFF
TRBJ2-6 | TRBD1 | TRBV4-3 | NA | TGCGCCAGCAGCCAGGGGGGACAGGTGATCTCTGGGGCCAACGTCCTGACTTTC | CASSQGGQVISGANVLTF
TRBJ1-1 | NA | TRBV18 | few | TGTGCCAGCTCACCAAAGAACATGAACACTGAAGCTTTCTTT | CASSPKNMNTEAFF
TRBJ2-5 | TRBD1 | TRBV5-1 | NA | TGCGCCAGCAGCTTAGCCCCCGGGACAGGGGTTAGGTCTCAAGAGACCCAGTACTTC | CASSLAPGTGVRSQETQYF